This T cell receptor (beta chain) was profiled in a study of cytomegalovirus exposure and HLA in healthy donors. This clone came up once. This PCR relied on a set of 60 Vbeta primers and 13 Jbeta primers. Some clones are missing from TCRdb's copy, which holds only in-frame ones; the method was immunoSEQ multiplex PCR. The table includes approximately 160,000 clones, approximately 80% detected once. The length of the CDR3 is 15 residues. Germline V gives CDR1 SGHTA, CDR2 FQGNSA. V lost 5 bases to trimming and J lost 2 bases; unmatched junction nucleotides: 8. The genes are TRBV7-2 and TRBJ1-2, with TRBD1 matching over 7 bases. The origin of this receptor is a woman aged 40-49 years in good health and CMV-seropositive. Sequencing input: PBMCs. CDR3 amino acids: CASSPYLTGNYGYTF. In nucleotides, the CDR3 is TGTGCCAGCAGCCCCTACCTGACAGGGAACTATGGCTACACCTTC.